This T cell receptor (beta chain) was profiled in a study of identical twins. TCRdb re-analysed the 5' RACE reads in MiXCR, keeping a single row per CDR3 protein. The sample holds about 240,000 distinct CDR3 sequences, roughly 13% seen once. Healthy Caucasians were all of the donors. This clonotype was recorded at least ten times. CDR1 is SGHTA and CDR2 is FQGNSA in the germline V gene. There are 14 residues in the CDR3. V lost 3 bases to trimming and J lost 6 bases; unmatched junction nucleotides: 7. This same sample was also part of a study on yellow fever vaccine responses in identical twins.

The sequenced sample consisted of memory (CD45RO+) T cells sorted from blood. This rearrangement joins TRBV7-2 to TRBJ1-2; 7 bases are shared with TRBD1. The origin of this receptor is a young woman in good health. CDR3 protein: CASSLAGQSHGYTF. The CDR3 nucleotides are TGTGCCAGCAGCTTGGCGGGACAGTCCCATGGCTACACCTTC.